This T cell receptor (beta chain) was identified in a study of cytomegalovirus exposure and HLA in healthy donors. Notes on the study in general: Exclusion as indistinguishable affected some V segments, including TRBV6-2 and TRBV6-3. The classifier was said to identify cytomegalovirus status with high specificity and sensitivity. Sequencing had likely introduced a cluster of highly shared sequence variants as an artifact.

Points on this clone: What it binds is not known.

The V end lost 11 bases, the J end lost 2 bases, and 15 bases lay between the germline ends. The CDR3 length is 13 residues. The V gene's germline CDR1 is LNHDA and CDR2 SQIVND (reference sequence). The PCR ran on 60 Vbeta and 13 Jbeta primers. Some clones are missing from TCRdb's copy, which holds only in-frame ones; the method was immunoSEQ multiplex PCR. This table has about 140,000 clones, 76% appearing once. V usage is TRBV19 and J usage is TRBJ1-2; D not certain. This clonotype originated in a male donor in good health and CMV-seronegative. The sequenced sample was PBMCs. The CDR3 loop reads CAVKESWNYGYTF. The CDR3 coding sequence is TGTGCCGTTAAGGAGTCGTGGAACTATGGCTACACCTTC. Full variable domain (remainder filled in from reference TRBV19 and TRBJ1-2): DGGITQSPKYLFRKEGQNVTLSCEQNLNHDAMYWYRQDPGQGLRLIYYSQIVNDFQKGDIAEGYSVSREKKESFPLTVTSAQKNPTAFYLCAVKESWNYGYTFGSGTRLTVV.